This TCR beta chain was obtained from a study of radiation and T cells in renal cell carcinoma. Study-level background: Nephrectomy followed 15 Gy stereotactic body radiation by 4 weeks.

The study, taken as a whole, reports: In blood, top tumor clones expanded by 2 weeks, shrinking by 4. No pretreatment tumor biopsies were available for baseline clonotypes.

Using immunoSEQ multiplex PCR, the repertoire was profiled, and TCRdb retains in-frame clones only, with some absent. The table has about 22,000 clones, over 70% seen once. Worth noting for this clone: Its antigen is as yet unknown.

Specified time point: baseline pretreatment blood. Specified treatment: 15 Gy SBRT to primary tumor, nephrectomy 4 weeks later. Radiation-treated patients gave blood at baseline, week 2 and week 4. After removal of 5 bases from V and 7 bases from J, the junction contained 10 bases not matched to a gene. The CDR3 has 14 amino acids. Germline V gene data show CDR1 as LNHDA and CDR2 as SQIVND (reference sequence). This TCR was sampled from a man in his fifties or sixties with renal cell carcinoma. The sequenced sample was blood, obtained from a patient whose treatment included radiotherapy and nephrectomy. The chain links TRBV19 to TRBJ2-5; TRBD2 aligns across 7 bases. The CDR3 nucleotides are TGTGCCAGTAGTCAAGCGGGGAGGGAAGGGACCCAGTACTTC. This gives the protein CASSQAGREGTQYF.